A single T cell receptor beta chain is shown here with its context. The entry originates in a study of blood T cell repertoires in COVID-19. Assay: immunoSEQ multiplex PCR; the TCRdb copy retains only in-frame clones and omits some. The sample includes about 59,000 clones, 88% of them seen just once. The V and J ends lost 4 bases and 5 bases, in that order; junction bases with no gene match: 8. The CDR3 totals 15 residues. The germline gives CDR1 SNHLY, CDR2 FYNNEI. Sequences were obtained from peripheral blood. This receptor was identified in a woman of 80 years or more with active COVID-19. The V and J genes are TRBV2 and TRBJ2-3, with 8 bases that match TRBD1. The CDR3 DNA is TGTGCCAGCAGTGGCCGGCAGGGGGCTTTAGATACGCAGTATTTT. This translates into CASSGRQGALDTQYF.